The subject of this entry is one T cell receptor beta chain. The antigen is unknown. These data are taken from a study of long-term antiretroviral therapy in people with HIV. Germline V lookup: CDR1 SGHRS, CDR2 YFSETQ. With 6 bases removed from V and 1 base from J, the gap between germline ends came to 22 bases. This CDR3 spans 17 amino acids. Whole-study findings and limits: Blood, drawn from the mid-2000s to the late 2010s, may reflect older ART regimens. HIV repertoires had narrower CDR3 length ranges than controls.

Assay version v3.0 of immunoSEQ was used, and it was run at survey level. Here immunoSEQ multiplex PCR was the method, and the copy in TCRdb shows in-frame clones only, minus some. The table has around 30,000 clones, more than 85% seen once. Sample: unsorted PBMCs, taken approximately 6.3 years after starting antiretroviral therapy. V gene TRBV5-1 combines with J gene TRBJ1-1; D unclear. This clonotype originated in a woman aged 40 to 50 with HIV. CDR3 sequence reads: CASTETVVGEPNTEAFF. CDR3 bases: TGCGCCAGCACCGAAACCGTTGTGGGAGAGCCGAACACTGAAGCTTTCTTT. The full variable domain, with the rest looked up from reference TRBV5-1 and TRBJ1-1, is KAGVTQTPRYLIKTRGQQVTLSCSPISGHRSVSWYQQTPGQGLQFLFEYFSETQRNKGNFPGRFSGRQFSNSRSEMNVSTLELGDSALYLCASTETVVGEPNTEAFFGQGTRLTVV.